This TCR beta chain was obtained from a study of blood T cell repertoires in COVID-19. About the study: There were acute and convalescent COVID-19 samples, and they came from the United States, Italy and Spain. PBMCs, B-cell-depleted T cells, or T cells were the source of the cDNA or gDNA that made up the material.

Methods used by the authors: Reference gene primers were amplified, and this amplification served to estimate nucleated cell counts. Produced via immunoSEQ multiplex PCR; TCRdb's table is partial and in-frame only. That table is the source of V, J and clone size, and D and trimming were worked out from the DNA. The sample lists under 70,000 clones, around 84% occurring once. This clone appeared a few times. This TCR came from an elderly woman with acute or convalescent COVID-19. The sequenced material came from peripheral blood.

The CDR3 reads CASSLGSLEATNEKLFF. CDR3 nucleotides: TGCGCCAGCAGCTTGGGAAGCCTCGAAGCAACTAATGAAAAACTGTTTTTT. This chain uses TRBV5-1 with TRBJ1-4; D not resolved. Trimming shortened V by 0 bases and J by 0 bases, and 12 bases separated the two germline ends. CDR3 length: 17 residues. Germline CDR1 reads SGHRS; CDR2 reads YFSETQ.